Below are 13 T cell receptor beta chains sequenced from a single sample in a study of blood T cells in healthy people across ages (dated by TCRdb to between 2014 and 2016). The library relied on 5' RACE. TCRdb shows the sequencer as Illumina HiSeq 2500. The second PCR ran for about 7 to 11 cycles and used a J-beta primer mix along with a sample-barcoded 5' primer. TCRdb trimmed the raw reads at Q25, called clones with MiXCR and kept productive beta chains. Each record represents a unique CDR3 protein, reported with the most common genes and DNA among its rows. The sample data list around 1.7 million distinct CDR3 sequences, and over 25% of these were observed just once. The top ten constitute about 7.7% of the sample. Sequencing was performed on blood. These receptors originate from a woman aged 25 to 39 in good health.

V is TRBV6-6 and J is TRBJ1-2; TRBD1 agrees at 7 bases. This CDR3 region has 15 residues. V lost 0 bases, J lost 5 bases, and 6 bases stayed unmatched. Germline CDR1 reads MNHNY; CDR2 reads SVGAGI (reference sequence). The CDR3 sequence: CASSYSTGQSYGYTF. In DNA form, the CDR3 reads TGTGCCAGCAGTTACTCGACGGGACAGTCTTATGGCTACACCTTC.

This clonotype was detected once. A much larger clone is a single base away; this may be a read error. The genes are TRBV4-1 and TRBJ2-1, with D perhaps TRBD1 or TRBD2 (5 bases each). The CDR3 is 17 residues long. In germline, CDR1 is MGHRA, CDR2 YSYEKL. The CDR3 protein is CTSSQDLTRPRGNEQFF. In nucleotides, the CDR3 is TGCACCAGCAGCCAAGATCTAACTAGACCAAGGGGCAATGAGCAGTTCTTC.

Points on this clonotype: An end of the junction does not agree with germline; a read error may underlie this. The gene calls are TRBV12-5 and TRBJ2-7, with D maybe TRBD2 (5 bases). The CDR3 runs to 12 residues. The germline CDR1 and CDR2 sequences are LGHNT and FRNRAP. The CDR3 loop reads CTSGLGHYEQYF. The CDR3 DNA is TGTACTAGTGGTTTGGGCCACTACGAGCAGTACTTC.

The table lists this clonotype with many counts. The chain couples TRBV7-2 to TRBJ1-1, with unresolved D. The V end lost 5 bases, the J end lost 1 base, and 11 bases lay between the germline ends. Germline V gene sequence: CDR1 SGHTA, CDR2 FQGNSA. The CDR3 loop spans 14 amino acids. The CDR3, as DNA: TGTGCCAGCAGCCCGCTAGGAGGGAACACTGAAGCTTTCTTT. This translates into CASSPLGGNTEAFF.

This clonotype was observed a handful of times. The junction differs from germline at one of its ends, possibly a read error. CDR3 nucleotide sequence: TGTGCCTGCAGCTTACAGACTGGGGTCGATGAGCAGTTCTTC. This codes for CACSLQTGVDEQFF. V is TRBV11-2 and J is TRBJ2-1; D call uncertain. The V gene's germline CDR1 is SGHAT and CDR2 FQNNGV. CDR3 size: 14 residues.

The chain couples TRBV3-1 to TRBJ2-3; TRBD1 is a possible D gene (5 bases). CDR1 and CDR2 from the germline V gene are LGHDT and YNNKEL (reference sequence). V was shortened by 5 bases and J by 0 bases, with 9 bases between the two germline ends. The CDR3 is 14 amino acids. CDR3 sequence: CASSTGISTDTQYF. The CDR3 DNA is TGTGCCAGCAGCACAGGCATTAGCACAGATACGCAGTATTTT.

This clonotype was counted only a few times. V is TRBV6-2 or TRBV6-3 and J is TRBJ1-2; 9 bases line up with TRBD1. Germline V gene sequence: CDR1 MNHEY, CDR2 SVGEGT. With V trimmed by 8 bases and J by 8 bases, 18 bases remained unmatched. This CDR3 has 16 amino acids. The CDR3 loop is CASRGPGQGELLGYTF. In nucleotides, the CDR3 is TGTGCCAGCCGAGGACCGGGACAGGGAGAATTGTTGGGCTACACCTTC.

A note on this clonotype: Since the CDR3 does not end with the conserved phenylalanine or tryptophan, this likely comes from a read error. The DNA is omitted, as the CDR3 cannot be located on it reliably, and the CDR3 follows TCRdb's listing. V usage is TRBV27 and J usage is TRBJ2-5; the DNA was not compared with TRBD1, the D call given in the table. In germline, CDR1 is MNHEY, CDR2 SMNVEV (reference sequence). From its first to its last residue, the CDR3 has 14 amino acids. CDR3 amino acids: CASSGTAHGYAFGS.

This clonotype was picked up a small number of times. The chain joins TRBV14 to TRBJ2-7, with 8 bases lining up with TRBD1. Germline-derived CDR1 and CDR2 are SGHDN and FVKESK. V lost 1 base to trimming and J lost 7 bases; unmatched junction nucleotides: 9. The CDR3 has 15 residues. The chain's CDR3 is CASSQGSRGRGEQYF. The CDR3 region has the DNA TGTGCCAGCAGCCAAGGTTCCAGGGGGCGAGGAGAGCAGTACTTC.

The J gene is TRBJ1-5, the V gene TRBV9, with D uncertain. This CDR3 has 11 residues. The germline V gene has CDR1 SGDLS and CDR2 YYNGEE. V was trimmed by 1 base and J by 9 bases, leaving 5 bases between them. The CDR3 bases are TGTGCCAGCAGCGTAACTCCGCCCCAGCATTTT. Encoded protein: CASSVTPPQHF.

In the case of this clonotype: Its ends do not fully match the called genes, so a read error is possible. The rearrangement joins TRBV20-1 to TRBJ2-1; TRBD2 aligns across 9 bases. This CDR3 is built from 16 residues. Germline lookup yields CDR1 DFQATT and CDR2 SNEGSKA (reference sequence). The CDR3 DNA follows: TGCGGTGCGGGAGGGGGGGACACCCTCCTATACAATGAGCAGTTCTTC. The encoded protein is CGAGGGDTLLYNEQFF.

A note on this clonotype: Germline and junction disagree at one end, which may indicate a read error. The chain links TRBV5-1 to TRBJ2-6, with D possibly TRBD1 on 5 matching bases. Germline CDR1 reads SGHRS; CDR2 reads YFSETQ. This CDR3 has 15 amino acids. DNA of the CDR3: TGCGCCAGCAGCTTGGAGGGTGCTGGGGCCAACATCCTGACTTTC. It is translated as CASSLEGAGANILTF.

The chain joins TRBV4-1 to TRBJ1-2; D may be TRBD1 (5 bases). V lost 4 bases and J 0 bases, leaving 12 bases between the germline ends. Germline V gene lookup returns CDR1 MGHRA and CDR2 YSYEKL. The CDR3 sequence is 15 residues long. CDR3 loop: CASSPRQSTNYGYTF. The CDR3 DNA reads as TGCGCCAGCAGCCCAAGACAGTCAACTAACTATGGCTACACCTTC.